Reported below is one T cell receptor (beta chain). Other DNA sequences within the sample encode an identical CDR3. The CDR3 runs 14 residues. V lost 1 base and J lost 0, with 6 bases in between. Per the germline V gene, CDR1 is LNHDA and CDR2 is SQIVND (reference sequence). The data derive from a study of blood T cell repertoires in COVID-19. Using immunoSEQ multiplex PCR, the repertoire was profiled, and TCRdb retains in-frame clones only, with some absent. The data show 200,000 to 300,000 clones, 75% to 90% seen once. Assignment of participants to cohorts was predicated upon participant-reported clinical history. Recovered status in Cohort 3 required two negative PCRs, clearance, or symptom resolution.

The sequence derives from a woman aged 25-40 years who had recovered from COVID-19. Material for sequencing was PBMCs or T cells enriched from blood (not recorded which). This sequence joins TRBV19 and TRBJ1-1; D is undetermined. Written as DNA, the CDR3 is TGTGCCAGTAGTATAGCGGGTCTGAACACTGAAGCTTTCTTT. Its protein product is CASSIAGLNTEAFF.